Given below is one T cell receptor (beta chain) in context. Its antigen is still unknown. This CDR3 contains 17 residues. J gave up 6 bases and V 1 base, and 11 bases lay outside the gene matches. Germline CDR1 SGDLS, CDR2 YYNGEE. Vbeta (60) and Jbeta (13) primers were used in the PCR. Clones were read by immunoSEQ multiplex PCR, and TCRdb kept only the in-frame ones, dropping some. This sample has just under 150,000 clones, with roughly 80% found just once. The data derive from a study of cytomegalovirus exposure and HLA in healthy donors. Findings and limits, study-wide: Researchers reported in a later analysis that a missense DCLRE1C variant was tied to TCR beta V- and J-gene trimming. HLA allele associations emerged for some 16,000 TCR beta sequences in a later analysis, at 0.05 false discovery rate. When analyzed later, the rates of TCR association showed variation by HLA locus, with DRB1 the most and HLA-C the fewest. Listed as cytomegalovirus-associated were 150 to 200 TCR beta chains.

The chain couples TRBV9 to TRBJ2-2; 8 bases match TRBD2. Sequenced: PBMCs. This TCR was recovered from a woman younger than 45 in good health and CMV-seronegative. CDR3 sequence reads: CASSVRREVLFSGELFF. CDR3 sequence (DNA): TGTGCCAGCAGCGTACGGCGGGAGGTTTTGTTTTCCGGGGAGCTGTTTTTT.